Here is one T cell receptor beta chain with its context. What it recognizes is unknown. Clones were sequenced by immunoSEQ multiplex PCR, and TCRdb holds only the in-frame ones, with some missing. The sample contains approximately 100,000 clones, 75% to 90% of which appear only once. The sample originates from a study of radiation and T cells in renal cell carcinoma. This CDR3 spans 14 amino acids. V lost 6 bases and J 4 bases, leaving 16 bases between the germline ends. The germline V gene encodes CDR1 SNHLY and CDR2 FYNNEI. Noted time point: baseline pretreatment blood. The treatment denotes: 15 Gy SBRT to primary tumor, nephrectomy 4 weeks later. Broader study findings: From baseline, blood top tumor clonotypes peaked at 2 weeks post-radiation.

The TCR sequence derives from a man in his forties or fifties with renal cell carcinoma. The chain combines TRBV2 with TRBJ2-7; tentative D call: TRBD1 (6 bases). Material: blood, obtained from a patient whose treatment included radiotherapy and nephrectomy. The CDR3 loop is CASSPTVTGYEQYF. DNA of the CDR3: TGTGCCAGCAGCCCAACCGTAACAGGGTACGAGCAGTACTTC.